Included here is one T cell receptor (beta chain) sequence, with context. The antigen remains undetermined. These data come from a study of T-cell memory formation after mild COVID-19. Whole-study findings and limits: Memory from before infection featured some responding clones, which suggests cross-reactive memory joined. Clones shrinking from day 15 to 85 showed even CD4/CD8 mixes; later expanders tilted CD4+.

The CDR3 consists of 16 residues. Between the trimmed V and J ends, which lost 3 bases and 4 bases, there was a span of 17 bases. CDR1 is SEHNR and CDR2 is FQNEAQ in the germline V gene (reference sequence). With constant-segment primers, 5'RACE yielded cDNA libraries of TCR alpha and TCR beta that carried sample barcodes and UMIs. Each CDR3 protein is one row after TCRdb ran MiXCR on the 5' RACE reads. Here the sample spans about 600,000 distinct CDR3 sequences, approximately 21% being singletons. This chain connects TRBV7-9 to TRBJ2-3; D is unresolved. The TCR comes from an adult woman who had mild COVID-19 (a few samples of this study predate the infection). Cell type and time point are not known. The source material was PBMCs or a T cell subset sorted from them (not recorded which). Here the CDR3 reads CASSLRTASLADTQYF. The CDR3 bases are TGTGCCAGCAGCTTGCGAACAGCATCACTCGCAGATACGCAGTATTTT.